One sample yielded the 30 T cell receptor beta chains listed below, sequenced in a study of blood T cell repertoires in COVID-19. The table came from immunoSEQ multiplex PCR; TCRdb's copy has only in-frame clones and leaves some out. This table holds over 250,000 clones, approximately 88% found once. Sequencing was carried out using peripheral blood. The receptors were gathered from a man aged 50 or older with acute or convalescent COVID-19.

The CDR3 region has the DNA TGTGCCAGCAGTTCAGGGTTCGAGCAGTACTTC. This encodes CASSSGFEQYF. This chain uses TRBV6-5 with TRBJ2-7; D possibly corresponds to TRBD1 (5 bases). The CDR3 contains 11 residues. V shed 4 bases and J shed 6 bases, with 7 bases lying between them. CDR1 and CDR2 from the germline V gene are MNHEY and SVGAGI.

The chain uses TRBV2 and TRBJ2-1, with D maybe TRBD2 (7 bases). Germline-derived CDR1 and CDR2 are SNHLY and FYNNEI. Trimming removed 6 bases from V and 9 bases from J, with 15 bases in between. The CDR3 is 13 residues long. Here the CDR3 reads CASRGGGRIEQFF. The CDR3 DNA reads TGTGCCAGCAGAGGGGGGGGGCGGATTGAGCAGTTCTTC.

This clone was picked up one time. V and J are TRBV9 and TRBJ2-3; TRBD2 agrees at 14 bases. V shed 0 bases, J shed 2 bases, and the junction held 5 bases outside the gene matches. CDR3 length: 18 residues. Germline V lookup: CDR1 SGDLS, CDR2 YYNGEE. CDR3 nucleotide sequence: TGTGCCAGCAGCGTAGCGGTGGGACTAGCGGGGGTCACAGATACGCAGTATTTT. Protein sequence: CASSVAVGLAGVTDTQYF.

This clone showed up just once. At one end, the junction sequence differs from germline, possibly due to a read error. The chain recombines TRBV7-7 with TRBJ2-3, with 9 nucleotides matching TRBD2. The CDR3 is 16 residues long. Germline-derived CDR1 and CDR2 are SSHAT and FNYEAQ (reference sequence). The CDR3 region is CASSFGGRGGADTQYF. The CDR3 DNA follows: TGTGCTAGCAGCTTTGGGGGCCGCGGGGGGGCAGATACGCAGTATTTT.

This chain uses TRBV6-2 or TRBV6-3 with TRBJ1-5; tentatively, D is TRBD1 (5 bases). Looked up from germline, CDR1 is MNHEY and CDR2 is SVGEGT. Trimming stripped 0 bases from V and 4 bases from J, with 10 bases between. There are 15 residues in the CDR3. The CDR3 nucleotides read TGTGCCAGCAGTTACTCGAGACAGACTAATCAGCCCCAGCATTTT. This sequence encodes CASSYSRQTNQPQHF.

The rearrangement uses TRBV6-5 and TRBJ2-7; possibly TRBD1 for D (6 bases). Deletions cut 6 bases from V and 5 bases from J, with 14 bases between. Germline V gene sequence: CDR1 MNHEY, CDR2 SVGAGI. This CDR3 spans 13 amino acids. CDR3 in DNA: TGTGCCAGCAGCCTACAGGGATGGGACGAGCAGTACTTC. Translated: CASSLQGWDEQYF.

The rearrangement joins TRBV27 to TRBJ1-6; D perhaps matches TRBD1 (5 bases). The V gene lost 3 bases and the J gene lost 4 bases, with 7 bases spanning the gap. Germline-derived CDR1 and CDR2 are MNHEY and SMNVEV (reference sequence). The CDR3 consists of 14 residues. The CDR3 protein is CASSLTAYNSPLHF. The CDR3 coding sequence is TGTGCCAGCAGTTTGACAGCTTATAATTCACCCCTCCACTTT.

The rearrangement joins TRBV10-3 to TRBJ2-1; 8 nucleotides line up with TRBD1. Looked up from germline, CDR1 is ENHRY and CDR2 is SYGVKD. This CDR3 has 15 residues. Germline trimming cut 2 bases from V and 9 bases from J; bases unmatched to any gene: 9. The CDR3 nucleotides read TGTGCCATCAGTGAGCTAGACAGGGGAGGTCCTGAGCAGTTCTTC. Its protein product is CAISELDRGGPEQFF.

The chain links TRBV29-1 to TRBJ2-7, with 15 bases that match TRBD2. The germline V gene encodes CDR1 SQVTM and CDR2 ANQGSEA. This CDR3 comprises 15 residues. Unmatched junction bases numbered 9, after V lost 7 bases and J lost 5 bases. The CDR3 region has the DNA TGCAGCGCGACCGGGACTAGCGGGGGGAGAGACGAGCAGTACTTC. This translates into CSATGTSGGRDEQYF.

The CDR3 region is CASKETAGNEKLFF. The DNA for the CDR3 is TGTGCCAGCAAAGAGACAGCCGGTAATGAAAAACTGTTTTTT. V gene TRBV6-5 combines with J gene TRBJ1-4, with a possible D match to TRBD1 (5 bases). There are 14 residues in the CDR3. The V and J ends lost 7 bases and 4 bases respectively, with 13 bases between them. Per the germline V gene, CDR1 is MNHEY and CDR2 is SVGAGI.

The chain joins TRBV9 to TRBJ2-3, with 10 nucleotides matching TRBD2. Per the germline V gene, CDR1 is SGDLS and CDR2 is YYNGEE. The ends lost 0 bases at V and 5 bases at J; junction bases unmatched: 6. This CDR3 has 16 residues. The CDR3 DNA follows: TGTGCCAGCAGCGTAGTGGTAGCGGGGGGCCAAGATACGCAGTATTTT. Translated, it gives CASSVVVAGGQDTQYF.

The chain joins TRBV5-4 to TRBJ1-2; 7 nucleotides align to TRBD1. CDR1 and CDR2 (germline): SGHNT, YYREEE (reference sequence). Trimming took 7 bases from V and 7 from J; bases not matched to a gene: 16. The CDR3 totals 15 residues. CDR3 sequence (DNA): TGTGCCAGCTATAGACAGGGCGGACGGGCCCCTGGCTACACCTTC. Its translation is CASYRQGGRAPGYTF.

V gene TRBV5-1 combines with J gene TRBJ1-1; 7 bases align to TRBD1. The CDR3 is 13 amino acids. From germline, CDR1 is SGHRS and CDR2 YFSETQ. J gave up 4 bases and V 5 bases, and 5 bases lay outside the gene matches. In DNA form, the CDR3 reads TGCGCCAGCAGTACAGGGGTTAGCACTGAAGCTTTCTTT. Its translation: CASSTGVSTEAFF.

V and J are TRBV2 and TRBJ1-3; D possibly corresponds to TRBD1 (5 bases). The V gene's germline CDR1 is SNHLY and CDR2 FYNNEI. CDR3 length equals 15 residues. The germline V and J ends were trimmed by 6 bases and 0 bases, with 12 bases remaining between them. CDR3 nucleotide sequence: TGTGCCAGCAGCTACACAGGCAACTCTGGAAACACCATATATTTT. The encoded protein is CASSYTGNSGNTIYF. The full variable domain, with the rest looked up from reference TRBV2 and TRBJ1-3, is EPEVTQTPSHQVTQMGQEVILRCVPISNHLYFYWYRQILGQKVEFLVSFYNNEISEKSEIFDDQFSVERPDGSNFTLKIRSTKLEDSAMYFCASSYTGNSGNTIYFGEGSWLTVV.

The chain links TRBV11-2 to TRBJ1-2; D not resolved. Germline V gives CDR1 SGHAT, CDR2 FQNNGV. The ends were cut back, 3 bases at V and 5 bases at J, with 13 bases in the middle. The CDR3 is 14 residues long. The chain's CDR3 is CASSLMGQSYGYTF. CDR3 nucleotide sequence: TGTGCCAGCAGCTTGATGGGCCAGTCTTATGGCTACACCTTC. Full variable domain (rest looked up from reference TRBV11-2 and TRBJ1-2): EAGVAQSPRYKIIEKRQSVAFWCNPISGHATLYWYQQILGQGPKLLIQFQNNGVVDDSQLPKDRFSAERLKGVDSTLKIQPAKLEDSAVYLCASSLMGQSYGYTFGSGTRLTVV.

V is TRBV4-1 and J is TRBJ2-1, with 8 positions matching TRBD2. V dropped 2 bases and J dropped 2; count of bases not matched to a gene: 17. This CDR3 has 20 residues. Germline loops: CDR1 MGHRA, CDR2 YSYEKL. CDR3 bases: TGCGCCAGCAGCCAATTCCCTAGGGATAGCGGGGAATCGGCCTACAATGAGCAGTTCTTC. Protein product: CASSQFPRDSGESAYNEQFF.

The rearrangement joins TRBV11-2 to TRBJ2-1; the match to TRBD2 covers 12 bases. CDR1 and CDR2 (germline): SGHAT, FQNNGV. The CDR3 totals 12 residues. The trim removed 11 bases at V and 9 bases at J, leaving 5 bases unmatched. CDR3 loop: CASSGGAIEQFF. The CDR3 DNA follows: TGTGCCTCTAGCGGGGGGGCCATTGAGCAGTTCTTC.

V gene TRBV7-9 combines with J gene TRBJ1-2; no clear D. This CDR3 is 14 amino acids long. Trimming left V 5 bases short and J 5 bases short, with 15 bases between. The germline CDR1 and CDR2 sequences are SEHNR and FQNEAQ (reference sequence). The CDR3 reads CASSGLQTPYGYTF. The CDR3 DNA reads as TGTGCCAGCAGCGGTTTACAGACCCCATATGGCTACACCTTC. Looking up the rest from reference TRBV7-9 and TRBJ1-2 gives the full variable domain: DTGVSQNPRHKITKRGQNVTFRCDPISEHNRLYWYRQTLGQGPEFLTYFQNEAQLEKSRLLSDRFSAERPKGSFSTLEIQRTEQGDSAMYLCASSGLQTPYGYTFGSGTRLTVV.

This chain joins TRBV6-5 and TRBJ2-1, with a weak D call TRBD1 (6 bases). The CDR3 loop spans 14 amino acids. Trimming removed 0 bases from V and 7 bases from J, with 10 bases in between. Germline V CDR1 and CDR2: MNHEY, SVGAGI. CDR3 coding DNA: TGTGCCAGCAGTTACTCGGGGGCCCGGAATGAGCAGTTCTTC. This gives the protein CASSYSGARNEQFF.

The chain carries TRBV4-2 and TRBJ2-1; 9 nucleotides match TRBD2. This CDR3 comprises 15 residues. Per the germline V gene, CDR1 is LGHNA and CDR2 is YNFKEQ. V trimming: 4 bases; J trimming: 0 bases; junction bases outside the gene matches: 1. The CDR3 protein is CASSLSGSSYNEQFF. CDR3 in DNA: TGTGCCAGCAGCCTTAGCGGGAGCTCCTACAATGAGCAGTTCTTC.

The V call is TRBV5-1, the J call TRBJ2-1, with 7 bases that match TRBD1. The V segment lost 4 bases and the J segment 10 bases; nucleotides outside the gene matches: 11. The CDR3 covers 14 residues. The germline V gene has CDR1 SGHRS and CDR2 YFSETQ. The CDR3, as DNA: TGCGCCAGCAGCCACGATCGACAGGGTGGGGAGCAGTTCTTC. Its protein product is CASSHDRQGGEQFF.

The chain couples TRBV24-1 to TRBJ2-2; possibly TRBD2 for D (5 bases). The germline CDR1 and CDR2 sequences are KGHDR and SFDVKD. The CDR3 contains 14 residues. Trimming removed 4 bases at V and 7 bases at J, with 12 bases between. The CDR3 bases are TGTGCCACCAGTGACCCCAAGGGAGTCGGGGAGCTGTTTTTT. This codes for CATSDPKGVGELFF.

The V and J genes are TRBV5-1 and TRBJ2-3; 10 positions agree with TRBD1. V shed 7 bases, J shed 4 bases, and the junction held 9 bases outside the gene matches. The germline gives CDR1 SGHRS, CDR2 YFSETQ. This CDR3 region has 15 residues. Written as DNA, the CDR3 is TGCGCCAGCGCCGACCGGGACAGGGGAGCAGATACGCAGTATTTT. This encodes CASADRDRGADTQYF.

The V call is TRBV14, the J call TRBJ1-2; D perhaps matches TRBD1 (6 bases). CDR1 and CDR2 from the germline V gene are SGHDN and FVKESK. This CDR3 region has 13 residues. V was shortened by 1 base and J by 4 bases, with 7 bases between the two germline ends. The CDR3 sequence: CASSQGQAYGYTF. The CDR3 DNA reads TGTGCCAGCAGCCAAGGACAGGCCTATGGCTACACCTTC.

The V gene is TRBV5-1, the J gene TRBJ2-7; tentatively, D is TRBD1 (6 bases). The CDR3 consists of 14 residues. Germline CDR1 is SGHRS and CDR2 is YFSETQ. V lost 0 bases and J lost 0, with 7 bases in between. CDR3 loop: CASSLAGASYEQYF. CDR3 sequence (DNA): TGCGCCAGCAGCTTGGCAGGGGCCTCCTACGAGCAGTACTTC.

This rearrangement joins TRBV5-8 to TRBJ1-6; 9 nucleotides align to TRBD1. CDR1 SGHTS and CDR2 YDEGEE come from the germline V gene. With V trimmed by 4 bases and J by 8 bases, 7 bases remained unmatched. The CDR3 length is 15 residues. The CDR3 loop is CASSPGQGWDSPLHF. The DNA for the CDR3 is TGTGCCAGCAGCCCTGGACAGGGGTGGGATTCACCCCTCCACTTT.

The chain has TRBV5-1 and TRBJ1-6; D perhaps matches TRBD1 (6 bases). Germline assignment: CDR1 SGHRS and CDR2 YFSETQ. The CDR3 totals 14 residues. The germline V and J ends were trimmed by 6 bases and 9 bases, with 16 bases remaining between them. The CDR3 reads CASNLGQPGSPLHF. In nucleotides, the CDR3 is TGCGCCAGCAACTTAGGACAGCCTGGTTCACCCCTCCACTTT.

This rearrangement joins TRBV6-4 to TRBJ2-3; 7 bases align to TRBD1. Germline V lookup: CDR1 MRHNA, CDR2 SNTAGT. There are 15 residues in the CDR3. V was clipped by 5 bases and J by 3 bases; unmatched bases: 8. This chain's CDR3 is CASSSRQGGTDTQYF. The CDR3 bases are TGTGCCAGCAGTTCCCGACAGGGCGGGACAGATACGCAGTATTTT.

The V gene is TRBV27, the J gene TRBJ2-7; TRBD1 aligns across 10 bases. CDR3 size: 15 residues. The junction had 9 bases not matched to a gene; V was cut back by 5 bases and J by 5 bases. CDR1 and CDR2 (germline): MNHEY, SMNVEV (reference sequence). The CDR3 sequence: CASSPDRGAMNEQYF. As DNA, the CDR3 is TGTGCCAGCAGTCCGGACAGGGGGGCTATGAACGAGCAGTACTTC.

The V gene is TRBV5-1, the J gene TRBJ2-3, with 13 bases aligning to TRBD2. The J segment lost 5 bases and the V segment lost 4 bases, leaving 7 bases of the junction unmatched. The CDR3 runs to 16 residues. The germline CDR1 and CDR2 sequences are SGHRS and YFSETQ. CDR3 in amino acids: CASSLGLAGDGDTQYF. The CDR3 DNA reads TGCGCCAGCAGCCTTGGACTAGCGGGGGATGGAGATACGCAGTATTTT.